There are many counts of the clone carrying this T cell receptor (beta chain). Its antigen is still unknown. One entry per CDR3 protein results from TCRdb running MiXCR on the reads. The sample consists of approximately 150,000 distinct CDR3 sequences, under 8.5% of them appearing once. The data are from a study of T cell repertoires in cytomegalovirus infection. Study-wide background: Matching HLA type and CMV infection were both indicated by public TCR beta signatures. General study points: CMV-specific HLA-C-restricted TCR beta clonotypes dominated the ex vivo response. Cumulative public TCR beta family frequency identified carriers of CMV plus the relevant HLA.

Trimming took 9 bases from V and 6 from J; bases not matched to a gene: 7. This CDR3 has 14 amino acids. The V gene's germline CDR1 is SNHLY and CDR2 FYNNEI. V usage is TRBV2 and J usage is TRBJ1-6; 8 bases are shared with TRBD1. The TCR comes from a human donor in good health (CMV status not recorded). Some clones in this sample may be carry-over from other donors' samples. The sequencing input was PBMCs. The CDR3, as DNA: TGTGCCAGAGGACAGGGCGTCGCTAATTCACCCCTCCACTTT. Its translation is CARGQGVANSPLHF.